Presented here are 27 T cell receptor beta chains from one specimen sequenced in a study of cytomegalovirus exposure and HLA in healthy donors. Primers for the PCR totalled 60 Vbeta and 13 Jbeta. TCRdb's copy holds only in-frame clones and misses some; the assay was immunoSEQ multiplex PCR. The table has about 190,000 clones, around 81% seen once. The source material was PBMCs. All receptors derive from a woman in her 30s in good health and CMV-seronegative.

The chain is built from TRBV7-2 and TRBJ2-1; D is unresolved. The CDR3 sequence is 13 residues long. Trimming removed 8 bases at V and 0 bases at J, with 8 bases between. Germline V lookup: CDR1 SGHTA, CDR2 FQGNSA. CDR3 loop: CASRRDSYNEQFF. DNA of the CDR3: TGTGCCAGCCGTCGCGACTCCTACAATGAGCAGTTCTTC.

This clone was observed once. The CDR3 sequence: CASNEGQAGGGQYF. The CDR3 DNA sequence: TGTGCCAGCAATGAGGGACAGGCAGGGGGTGGGCAGTACTTC. The V and J genes are TRBV28 and TRBJ2-7, with TRBD1 matching over 8 bases. This CDR3 is built from 14 residues. V trimming: 7 bases; J trimming: 9 bases; junction bases outside the gene matches: 14. Per germline, CDR1 MDHEN and CDR2 SYDVKM.

CDR3 sequence: CASSLGPSWTTYEQYF. The CDR3 DNA reads TGTGCCAGCAGTTTGGGGCCGAGCTGGACAACGTACGAGCAGTACTTC. V is TRBV27 and J is TRBJ2-7; D is perhaps TRBD1 (5 bases). This CDR3 is 16 amino acids long. Germline loops: CDR1 MNHEY, CDR2 SMNVEV (reference sequence). V was trimmed by 3 bases and J by 4 bases, leaving 19 bases between them.

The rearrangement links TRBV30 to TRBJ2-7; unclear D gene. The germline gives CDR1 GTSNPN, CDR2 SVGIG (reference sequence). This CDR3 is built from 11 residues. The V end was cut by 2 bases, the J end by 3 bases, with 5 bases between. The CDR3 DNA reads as TGTGCCTGGAGTTCGGGCTACGAGCAGTACTTC. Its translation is CAWSSGYEQYF.

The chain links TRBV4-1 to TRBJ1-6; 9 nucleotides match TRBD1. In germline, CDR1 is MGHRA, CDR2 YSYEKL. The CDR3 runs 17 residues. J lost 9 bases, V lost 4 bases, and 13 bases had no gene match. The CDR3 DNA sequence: TGCGCCAGCAGCCCCACCGCAAGCGGGACAGGGACTTCACCCCTCCACTTT. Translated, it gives CASSPTASGTGTSPLHF.

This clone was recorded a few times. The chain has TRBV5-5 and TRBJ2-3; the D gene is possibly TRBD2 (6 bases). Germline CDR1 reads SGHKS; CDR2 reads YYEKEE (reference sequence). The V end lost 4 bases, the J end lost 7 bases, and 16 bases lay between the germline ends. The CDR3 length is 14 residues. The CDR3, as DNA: TGTGCCAGCAGCCCGACTGATCGGGGGAATACGCAGTATTTT. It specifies CASSPTDRGNTQYF.

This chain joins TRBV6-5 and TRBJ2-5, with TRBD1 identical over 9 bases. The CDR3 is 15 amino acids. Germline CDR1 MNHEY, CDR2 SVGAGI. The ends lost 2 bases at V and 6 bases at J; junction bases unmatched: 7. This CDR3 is CASSYDYRGRKTQYF. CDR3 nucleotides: TGTGCCAGCAGTTACGATTACAGGGGGCGGAAGACCCAGTACTTC.

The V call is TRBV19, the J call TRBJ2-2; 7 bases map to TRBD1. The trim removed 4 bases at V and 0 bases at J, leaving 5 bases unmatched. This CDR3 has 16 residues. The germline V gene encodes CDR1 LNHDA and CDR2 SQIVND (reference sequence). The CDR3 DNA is TGTGCCAGTAGTACTCGGGACAGAGCGAACACCGGGGAGCTGTTTTTT. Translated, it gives CASSTRDRANTGELFF. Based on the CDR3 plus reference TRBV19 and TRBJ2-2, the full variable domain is DGGITQSPKYLFRKEGQNVTLSCEQNLNHDAMYWYRQDPGQGLRLIYYSQIVNDFQKGDIAEGYSVSREKKESFPLTVTSAQKNPTAFYLCASSTRDRANTGELFFGEGSRLTVL.

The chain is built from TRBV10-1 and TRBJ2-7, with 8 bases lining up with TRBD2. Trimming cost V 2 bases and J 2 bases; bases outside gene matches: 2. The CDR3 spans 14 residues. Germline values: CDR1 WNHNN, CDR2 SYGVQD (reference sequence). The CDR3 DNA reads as TGCGCCAGCAGTGAGAGTAGCGGGGCCTACGAGCAGTACTTC. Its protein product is CASSESSGAYEQYF.

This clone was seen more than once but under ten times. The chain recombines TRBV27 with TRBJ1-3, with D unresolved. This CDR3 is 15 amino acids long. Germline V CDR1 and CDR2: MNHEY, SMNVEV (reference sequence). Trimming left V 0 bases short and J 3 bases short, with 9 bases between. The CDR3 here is CASSLSTGFGNTIYF. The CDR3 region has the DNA TGTGCCAGCAGTTTATCTACGGGGTTTGGAAACACCATATATTTT.

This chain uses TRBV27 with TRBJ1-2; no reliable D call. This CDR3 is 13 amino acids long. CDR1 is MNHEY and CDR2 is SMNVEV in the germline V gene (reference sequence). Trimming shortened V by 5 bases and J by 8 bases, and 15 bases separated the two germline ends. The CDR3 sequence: CASSPPGPGGYTF. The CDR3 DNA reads TGTGCCAGCAGTCCCCCGGGCCCGGGGGGCTACACCTTC.

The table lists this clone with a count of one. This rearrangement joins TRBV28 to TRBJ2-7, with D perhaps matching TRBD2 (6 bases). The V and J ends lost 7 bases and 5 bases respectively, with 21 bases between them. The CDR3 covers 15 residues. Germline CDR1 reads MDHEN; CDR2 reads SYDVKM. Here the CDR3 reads CASKDPPGAGNEQYF. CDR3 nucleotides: TGTGCCAGCAAAGACCCGCCGGGTGCGGGGAACGAGCAGTACTTC.

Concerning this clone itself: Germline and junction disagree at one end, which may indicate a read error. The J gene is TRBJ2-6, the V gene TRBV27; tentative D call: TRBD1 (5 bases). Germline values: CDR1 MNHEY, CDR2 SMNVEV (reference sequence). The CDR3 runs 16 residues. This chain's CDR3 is CASSSHPPAGANGLTF. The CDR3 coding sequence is TGTGCCAGCAGTTCCCACCCCCCGGCTGGGGCCAACGGCCTGACTTTC.

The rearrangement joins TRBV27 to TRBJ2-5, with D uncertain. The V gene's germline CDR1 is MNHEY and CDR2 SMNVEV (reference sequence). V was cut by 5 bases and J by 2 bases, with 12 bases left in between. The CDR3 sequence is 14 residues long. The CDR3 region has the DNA TGTGCCAGCAGTAGAGTAAACGTACAAGAGACCCAGTACTTC. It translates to CASSRVNVQETQYF.

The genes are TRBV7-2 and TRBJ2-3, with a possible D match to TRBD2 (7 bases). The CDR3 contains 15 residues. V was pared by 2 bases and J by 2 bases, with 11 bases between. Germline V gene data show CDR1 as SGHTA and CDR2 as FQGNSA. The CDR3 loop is CASSLRGAHTDTQYF. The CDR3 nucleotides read TGTGCCAGCAGCTTACGGGGGGCTCACACAGATACGCAGTATTTT.

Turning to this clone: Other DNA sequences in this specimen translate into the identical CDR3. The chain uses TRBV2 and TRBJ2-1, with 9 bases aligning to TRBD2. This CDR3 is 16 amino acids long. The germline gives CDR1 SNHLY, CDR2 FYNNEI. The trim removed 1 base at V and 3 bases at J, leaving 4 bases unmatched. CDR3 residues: CASSEVRLAVYNEQFF. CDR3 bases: TGTGCCAGCAGTGAAGTACGACTAGCGGTCTACAATGAGCAGTTCTTC.

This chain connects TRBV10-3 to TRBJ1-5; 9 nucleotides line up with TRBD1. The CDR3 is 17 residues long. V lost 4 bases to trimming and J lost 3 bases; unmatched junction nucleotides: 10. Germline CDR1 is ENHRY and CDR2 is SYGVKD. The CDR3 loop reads CAISGVSDRGFNQPQHF. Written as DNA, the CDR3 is TGTGCCATCAGTGGGGTTTCGGACAGGGGATTCAATCAGCCCCAGCATTTT.

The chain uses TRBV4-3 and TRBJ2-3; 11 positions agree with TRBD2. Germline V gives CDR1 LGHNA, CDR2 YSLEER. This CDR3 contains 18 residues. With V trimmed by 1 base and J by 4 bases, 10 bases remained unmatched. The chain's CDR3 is CASSQASILAGAADTQYF. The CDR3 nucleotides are TGCGCCAGCAGCCAAGCCTCAATACTAGCGGGGGCCGCAGATACGCAGTATTTT.

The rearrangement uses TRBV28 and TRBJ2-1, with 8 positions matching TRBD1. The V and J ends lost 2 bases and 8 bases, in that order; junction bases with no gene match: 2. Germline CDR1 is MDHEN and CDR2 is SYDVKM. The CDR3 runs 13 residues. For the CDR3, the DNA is TGTGCCAGCAGTTTACAGGGGGCGCATGAGCAGTTCTTC. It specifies CASSLQGAHEQFF.

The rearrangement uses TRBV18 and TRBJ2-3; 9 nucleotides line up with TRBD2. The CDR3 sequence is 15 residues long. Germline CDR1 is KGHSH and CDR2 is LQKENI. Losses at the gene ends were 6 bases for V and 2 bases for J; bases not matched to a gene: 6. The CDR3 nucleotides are TGTGCCAGCTCGGGGCTAGCGGGATTCACAGATACGCAGTATTTT. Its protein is CASSGLAGFTDTQYF.

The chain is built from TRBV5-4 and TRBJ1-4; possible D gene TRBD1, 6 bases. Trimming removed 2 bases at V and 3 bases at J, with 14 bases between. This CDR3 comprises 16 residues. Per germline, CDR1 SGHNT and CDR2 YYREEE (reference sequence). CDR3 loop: CASSFGQSLANEKLFF. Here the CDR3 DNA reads TGTGCCAGCAGCTTTGGACAGAGTTTGGCTAATGAAAAACTGTTTTTT. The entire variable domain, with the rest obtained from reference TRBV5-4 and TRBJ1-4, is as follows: ETGVTQSPTHLIKTRGQQVTLRCSSQSGHNTVSWYQQALGQGPQFIFQYYREEENGRGNFPPRFSGLQFPNYSSELNVNALELDDSALYLCASSFGQSLANEKLFFGSGTQLSVL.

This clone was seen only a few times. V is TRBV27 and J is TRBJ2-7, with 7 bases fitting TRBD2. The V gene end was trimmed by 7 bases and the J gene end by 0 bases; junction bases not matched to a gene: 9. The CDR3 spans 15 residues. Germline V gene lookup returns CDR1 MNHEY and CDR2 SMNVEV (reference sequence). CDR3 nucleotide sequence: TGTGCCAGCACCTCCCAGGGAGGGGACTCCTACGAGCAGTACTTC. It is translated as CASTSQGGDSYEQYF.

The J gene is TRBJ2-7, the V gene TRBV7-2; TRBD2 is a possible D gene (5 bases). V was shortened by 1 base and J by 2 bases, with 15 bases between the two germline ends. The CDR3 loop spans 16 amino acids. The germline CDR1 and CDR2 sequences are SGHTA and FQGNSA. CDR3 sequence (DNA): TGTGCCAGCAGCTTAGTCTTCACAGCGGCGGCCTACGAGCAGTACTTC. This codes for CASSLVFTAAAYEQYF.

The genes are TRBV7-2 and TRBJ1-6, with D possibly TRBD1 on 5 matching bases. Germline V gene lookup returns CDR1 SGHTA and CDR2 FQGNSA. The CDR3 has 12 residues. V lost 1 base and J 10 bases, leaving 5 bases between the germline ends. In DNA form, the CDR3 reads TGTGCCAGCAGCTTAGACAGGTCACCCCTCCACTTT. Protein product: CASSLDRSPLHF. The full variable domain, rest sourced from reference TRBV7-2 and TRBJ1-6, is GAGVSQSPSNKVTEKGKDVELRCDPISGHTALYWYRQSLGQGLEFLIYFQGNSAPDKSGLPSDRFSAERTGGSVSTLTIQRTQQEDSAVYLCASSLDRSPLHFGNGTRLTVT.

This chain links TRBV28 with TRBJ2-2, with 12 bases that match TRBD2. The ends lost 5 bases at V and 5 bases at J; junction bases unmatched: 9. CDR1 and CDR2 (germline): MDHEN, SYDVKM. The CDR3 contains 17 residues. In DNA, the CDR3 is TGTGCCAGCAGTCCCCCTAGCGGGAGGGCCAATACCGGGGAGCTGTTTTTT. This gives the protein CASSPPSGRANTGELFF.

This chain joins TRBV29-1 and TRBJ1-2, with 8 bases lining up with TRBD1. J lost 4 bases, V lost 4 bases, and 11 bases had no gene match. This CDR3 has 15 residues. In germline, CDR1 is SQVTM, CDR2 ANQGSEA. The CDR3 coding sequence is TGCAGCGTTGGTCCGGGACAGGCGAGATTCTATGGCTACACCTTC. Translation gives CSVGPGQARFYGYTF.

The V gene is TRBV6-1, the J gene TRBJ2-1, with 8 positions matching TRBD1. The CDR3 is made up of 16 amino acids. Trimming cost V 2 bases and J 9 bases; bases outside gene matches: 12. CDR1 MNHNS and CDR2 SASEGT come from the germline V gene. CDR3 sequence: CASSEIRTGRRGEQFF. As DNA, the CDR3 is TGTGCCAGCAGTGAAATTCGGACAGGGCGAAGAGGTGAGCAGTTCTTC.